A single sample is the source of the 21 T cell receptor beta chains below, sequenced in a study of vaccination and CD4 T cells after COVID-19. No antigen has been identified for these receptors. At the Johns Hopkins FTIC core, DNA taken from cultured CD4+ T cells was sequenced by way of the Oncomine TCR Beta short-read assay. TCRdb recomputed calls from the PCR reads with MiXCR, one row per CDR3 protein. In the table there are approximately 15,000 distinct CDR3 sequences, approximately 52% of which are singletons. Regarding treatment: 10-day PBMC culture with coronavirus spike peptide pools or control peptides (ViraFEST assay). Specimen: CD4+ T cells from blood, cultured in vitro. All receptors derive from a human donor who had recovered from COVID-19.

V and J are TRBV4-1 and TRBJ1-4, with D tentatively TRBD1 (5 bases). CDR3 length: 16 amino acids. Trimming stripped 1 base from V and 1 base from J, with 10 bases between. The germline CDR1 and CDR2 sequences are MGHRA and YSYEKL. CDR3 coding DNA: TGCGCCAGCAGCCAAGTACAGGTCGGAACTAATGAAAAACTGTTTTTT. Translating it yields CASSQVQVGTNEKLFF.

This clonotype was seen only once. The rearrangement uses TRBV20-1 and TRBJ2-1; no reliable D call. This CDR3 region has 13 residues. V was trimmed by 4 bases and J by 7 bases, leaving 14 bases between them. CDR1 DFQATT and CDR2 SNEGSKA come from the germline V gene (reference sequence). For the CDR3, the DNA is TGCAGTGCTACTCAACCCAACCCTAATGAGCAGTTCTTC. It translates to CSATQPNPNEQFF.

The V call is TRBV7-2, the J call TRBJ2-7; 7 bases line up with TRBD2. Germline-derived CDR1 and CDR2 are SGHTA and FQGNSA. The CDR3 loop spans 15 amino acids. With V trimmed by 7 bases and J by 6 bases, 15 bases remained unmatched. The CDR3 nucleotides are TGTGCCAGCACGGGCGGGGGAGCCCGACCCCCCGAGCAGTACTTC. Residues: CASTGGGARPPEQYF.

The J gene is TRBJ2-5, the V gene TRBV19; 9 positions agree with TRBD2. Germline CDR1 LNHDA, CDR2 SQIVND (reference sequence). Trimming at V came to 6 bases and at J to 5 bases, leaving 7 bases not matched to a gene. CDR3 length equals 14 residues. The CDR3 loop is CASRDSGSRETQYF. CDR3 nucleotides: TGTGCCAGTAGGGATAGCGGGAGTAGGGAGACCCAGTACTTC.

The V call is TRBV7-9, the J call TRBJ2-7; D gene ambiguous. The germline V gene encodes CDR1 SEHNR and CDR2 FQNEAQ (reference sequence). V lost 2 bases and J lost 3, with 8 bases in between. The CDR3 is made up of 13 amino acids. As DNA, the CDR3 is TGTGCCAGCAGCTTATTAGGTGACTACGAGCAGTACTTC. It yields the protein CASSLLGDYEQYF.

Only a few counts were recorded for this clonotype. This chain connects TRBV7-2 to TRBJ1-1; D remains ambiguous. CDR1 is SGHTA and CDR2 is FQGNSA in the germline V gene. The V and J ends lost 7 bases and 3 bases respectively, with 24 bases between them. The CDR3 spans 17 residues. As DNA, the CDR3 is TGTGCCAGCAATTATCAGGTAGATACTATGGTTTACACTGAAGCTTTCTTT. Protein: CASNYQVDTMVYTEAFF.

The chain is built from TRBV18 and TRBJ2-7; TRBD2 matches 10 bases. This CDR3 contains 15 residues. Unmatched junction bases numbered 7, after V lost 2 bases and J lost 6 bases. Germline-derived CDR1 and CDR2 are KGHSH and LQKENI. CDR3 bases: TGTGCCAGCTCACCATGGGCACTAGCGGGATCCGAGCAGTACTTC. Translated: CASSPWALAGSEQYF.

This clonotype appeared a few times. The chain is built from TRBV20-1 and TRBJ2-7; D is unresolved. CDR1 is DFQATT, CDR2 SNEGSKA, per germline (reference sequence). V was pared by 0 bases and J by 2 bases, with 11 bases between. This CDR3 spans 14 amino acids. Here the CDR3 DNA reads TGCAGTGCTAGAGATGTATCAAAGCCCTACGAGCAGTACTTC. As protein: CSARDVSKPYEQYF.

V usage is TRBV19 and J usage is TRBJ2-5; no firm D call. Germline CDR1 reads LNHDA; CDR2 reads SQIVND (reference sequence). Trimming removed 5 bases at V and 1 base at J, with 8 bases between. The CDR3 is 13 residues long. CDR3 nucleotide sequence: TGTGCCAGTAGTGGCAAGTCCCAAGAGACCCAGTACTTC. Amino acids: CASSGKSQETQYF.

The chain joins TRBV28 to TRBJ2-6, with 7 bases aligning to TRBD1. This CDR3 comprises 16 residues. Trimming at V came to 5 bases and at J to 2 bases, leaving 6 bases not matched to a gene. Germline CDR1 is MDHEN and CDR2 is SYDVKM. The CDR3 here is CASSVIDRAGANVLTF. CDR3 nucleotide sequence: TGTGCCAGCAGTGTCATCGACAGGGCTGGGGCCAACGTCCTGACTTTC.

The gene calls are TRBV11-2 and TRBJ2-2; either TRBD1 or TRBD2 may supply D (5 bases each). Trimming took 5 bases from V and 0 from J, leaving 13 bases between them. Germline CDR1 and CDR2: SGHAT and FQNNGV. There are 16 residues in the CDR3. In nucleotides, the CDR3 is TGTGCCAGCAGCCTCCTGTCGGGACCGAACACCGGGGAGCTGTTTTTT. Encoded protein: CASSLLSGPNTGELFF.

The rearrangement joins TRBV20-1 to TRBJ2-1; 10 nucleotides match TRBD2. V trimming: 0 bases; J trimming: 15 bases; junction bases outside the gene matches: 8. The germline V gene encodes CDR1 DFQATT and CDR2 SNEGSKA (reference sequence). This CDR3 is built from 13 residues. CDR3 DNA: TGCAGTGCTAGAGATCCACTAGCGGGATTCCGGTTCTTC. This translates into CSARDPLAGFRFF.

The chain combines TRBV7-2 with TRBJ2-2, with D perhaps TRBD1 (5 bases). From germline, CDR1 is SGHTA and CDR2 FQGNSA. The CDR3 totals 16 residues. Deletions cut 8 bases from V and 7 bases from J, with 23 bases between. The CDR3 protein is CASGSTRGSLGGELFF. CDR3 bases: TGTGCCAGCGGCTCCACAAGGGGTAGCCTTGGCGGGGAGCTGTTTTTT.

This clonotype was detected only a few times. The gene calls are TRBV20-1 and TRBJ1-1, with D perhaps matching TRBD1 (5 bases). Germline V gene lookup returns CDR1 DFQATT and CDR2 SNEGSKA (reference sequence). The CDR3 has 12 amino acids. V was pared by 4 bases and J by 3 bases, with 9 bases between. CDR3 nucleotides: TGCAGTGCTATCCGGGACCACACTGAAGCTTTCTTT. Residues: CSAIRDHTEAFF.

This chain uses TRBV10-3 with TRBJ1-5; the match to TRBD1 covers 8 bases. After removal of 2 bases from V and 5 bases from J, the junction contained 5 bases not matched to a gene. This CDR3 comprises 15 residues. Germline-derived CDR1 and CDR2 are ENHRY and SYGVKD. The CDR3 DNA reads as TGTGCCATCAGTGAGCCCGGGACAGGCTATCAGCCCCAGCATTTT. Translating gives CAISEPGTGYQPQHF.

V and J are TRBV2 and TRBJ2-3; weak D call: TRBD1 (6 bases). Trimming took off 6 bases at V and 2 bases at J, with 12 bases between the two ends. Looked up from germline, CDR1 is SNHLY and CDR2 is FYNNEI. This CDR3 has 14 amino acids. CDR3 sequence reads: CASSPQGYTDTQYF. The DNA of the CDR3 is TGTGCCAGCAGCCCGCAGGGGTACACAGATACGCAGTATTTT.

The CDR3 sequence: CSARGSSGNTIYF. CDR3 bases: TGCAGTGCTAGAGGCAGCTCTGGAAACACCATATATTTT. The V call is TRBV20-1, the J call TRBJ1-3, with no clear D. CDR3 length: 13 residues. Germline V gene data show CDR1 as DFQATT and CDR2 as SNEGSKA (reference sequence). The V end lost 1 base, the J end lost 0 bases, and 4 bases lay between the germline ends.

The chain employs TRBV6-1 and TRBJ1-5; possible D gene TRBD1, 5 bases. Germline V gene lookup returns CDR1 MNHNS and CDR2 SASEGT. This CDR3 spans 13 amino acids. Trimming removed 8 bases at V and 0 bases at J, with 8 bases between. The CDR3: CASGDHSNQPQHF. Written as DNA, the CDR3 is TGTGCCAGCGGGGACCATAGCAATCAGCCCCAGCATTTT.

Only a few counts were recorded for this clonotype. The chain joins TRBV2 to TRBJ2-5; 7 bases are a match to TRBD2. V lost 1 base and J lost 6; bases outside the gene matches: 5. The CDR3 sequence is 14 residues long. Germline-derived CDR1 and CDR2 are SNHLY and FYNNEI. Here the CDR3 DNA reads TGTGCCAGCAGTGAAGACATCGGGAGGAAGACCCAGTACTTC. It yields the protein CASSEDIGRKTQYF.

This clonotype came up a few times. This sequence joins TRBV19 and TRBJ1-5; 7 bases fit TRBD1. Trimming at V came to 3 bases and at J to 9 bases, leaving 11 bases not matched to a gene. This CDR3 spans 15 amino acids. CDR1 LNHDA and CDR2 SQIVND come from the germline V gene (reference sequence). The CDR3 sequence: CASSMGQGGSWPQHF. The CDR3 bases are TGTGCCAGTAGTATGGGGCAGGGGGGTTCTTGGCCCCAGCATTTT.

Points on this clonotype: At one end the junction does not follow the germline gene, possibly because of a read error. This chain uses TRBV2 with TRBJ1-5, with D possibly being TRBD1 (6 bases). The CDR3 spans 11 residues. Looked up from germline, CDR1 is SNHLY and CDR2 is FYNNEI. DNA of the CDR3: TGTGCCAGCAGTTATCAGGGGCCCCAGCGTTTT. It specifies CASSYQGPQRF.